This T cell receptor (beta chain) was obtained from a study of blood T cell repertoires in COVID-19 (dated by TCRdb to the early 2020s). At the level of the whole study: The collaborator samples originated in the United States, Italy and Spain and spanned the acute and convalescent phases of COVID-19. The material from the prospective study consisted of cDNA or gDNA derived from T cells, B-cell-depleted T cells, or PBMCs. Subjects who had been exposed to COVID-19, were actively infected with it, or had recovered from it provided the deeply sampled blood TCRbeta repertoires that made up the dataset. A freely available public database, intended as a resource for researchers studying the immune response to SARS-CoV-2, is where the repertoires were released. The samples were drawn from two sources: the first 160 participants of the ongoing ImmuneRACE study, and about 1,300 subjects contributed by 6 global collaborators. The sample metadata nearly always contained a de-identified subject ID, COVID-19 status, age in years and sex. HLA class I and class II types, where available, came from metadata supplied by the sample provider rather than from assay-based typing. Points the paper makes about the study in general: Clinical and demographic metadata were provided uncurated, with the amount varying by source and participant.

In regard to this clone: There is no known antigen for this receptor. The sample holds no much larger clone one base away, and base qualities are not on file.

V is cut back by 4 bases and J by 8 bases, with 6 bases in the junction unmatched. For CDR1 and CDR2, the germline V gene lists LGHNT and FRNRAP. The CDR3 covers 14 residues, taking in both the cysteine and the phenylalanine. Only the CDR3 region is kept as DNA, spanning 42 bases read in frame from base 1. The immunoSEQ Assay, a bias-controlled multiplex PCR, was used to amplify TCRbeta CDR3 regions from genomic DNA. The paper's processing steps were these. The number of nucleated cells in each sample was estimated by amplification of reference gene primers within the assay. Sequence reads were collapsed and filtered to measure the absolute abundance of every unique TCRbeta CDR3 rearrangement. For each sample, productive Simpson clonality was calculated as the square root of Simpson's diversity index over productive rearrangements. TCRdb stores this immuneACCESS table with in-frame sequences only. Part of the clones is absent; in the studies checked, under half of the shortfall reflects unresolved V genes, and no reason is known for the rest. V, J and clone size are taken as reported in that table, and D and trimming were inferred from the DNA itself. Recorded for this sample are about 75,000 clones; 90% of them occurred a single time. In total, the top ten clones hold over 2.5% of the sample.

Each collaborating institution followed its own protocols to collect whole blood in K2EDTA tubes. For TCRbeta analysis, collaborators shipped samples as frozen whole blood, isolated PBMCs, or DNA extracted from either of those sample types. Recombination connected TRBV12-5 to TRBJ1-5; 9 junctional bases match TRBD1. Material for sequencing was peripheral blood. This sequence originates from a human donor in a cohort sampled during active COVID-19. The nucleotides read TGTGCTAGTGGTTCGTCGGACAGGGGAAAGCCCCAGCATTTT. This translates into CASGSSDRGKPQHF.